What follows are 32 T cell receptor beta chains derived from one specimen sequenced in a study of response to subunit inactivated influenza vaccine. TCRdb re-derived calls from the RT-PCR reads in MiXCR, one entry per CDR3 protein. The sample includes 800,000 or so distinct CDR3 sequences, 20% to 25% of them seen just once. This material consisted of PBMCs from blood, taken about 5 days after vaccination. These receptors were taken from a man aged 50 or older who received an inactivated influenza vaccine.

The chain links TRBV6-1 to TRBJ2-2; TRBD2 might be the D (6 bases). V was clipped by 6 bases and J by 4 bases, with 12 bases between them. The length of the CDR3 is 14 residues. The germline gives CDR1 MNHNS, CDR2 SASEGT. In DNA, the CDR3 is TGTGCCAGCAGACGGACTACTACCACCGGGGAGCTGTTTTTT. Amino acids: CASRRTTTTGELFF.

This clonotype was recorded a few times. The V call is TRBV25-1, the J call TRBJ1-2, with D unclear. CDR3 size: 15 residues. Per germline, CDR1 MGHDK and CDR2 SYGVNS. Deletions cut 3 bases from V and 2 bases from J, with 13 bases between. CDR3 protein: CASSEFSGGNYGYTF. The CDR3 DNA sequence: TGTGCCAGCAGTGAGTTTTCGGGAGGCAACTATGGCTACACCTTC.

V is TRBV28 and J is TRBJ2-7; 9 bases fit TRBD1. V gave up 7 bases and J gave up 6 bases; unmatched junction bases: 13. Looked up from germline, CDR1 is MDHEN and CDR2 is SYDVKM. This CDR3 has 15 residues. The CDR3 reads CASKKGQGLGVEQYF. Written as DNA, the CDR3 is TGTGCCAGCAAAAAAGGACAGGGGCTGGGGGTCGAGCAGTACTTC.

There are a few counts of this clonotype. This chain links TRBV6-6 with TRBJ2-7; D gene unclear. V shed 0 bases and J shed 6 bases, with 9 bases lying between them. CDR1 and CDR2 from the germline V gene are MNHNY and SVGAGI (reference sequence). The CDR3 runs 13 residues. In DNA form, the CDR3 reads TGTGCCAGCAGTTACTCAGGGTTCGTCGAGCAGTACTTC. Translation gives CASSYSGFVEQYF.

CDR3 protein: CASSLLGGYPEAFF. The CDR3 DNA follows: TGTGCCAGCAGTTTACTGGGAGGTTACCCTGAAGCTTTCTTT. V and J are TRBV12-3 or TRBV12-4 and TRBJ1-1; D call uncertain. Trimming left V 2 bases short and J 6 bases short, with 13 bases between. The CDR3 contains 14 residues.

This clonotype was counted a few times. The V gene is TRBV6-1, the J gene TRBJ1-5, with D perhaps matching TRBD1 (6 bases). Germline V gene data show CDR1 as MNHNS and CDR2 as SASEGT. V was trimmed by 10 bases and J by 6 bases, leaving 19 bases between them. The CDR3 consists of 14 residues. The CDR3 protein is CAIERGYRAQPQHF. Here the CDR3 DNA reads TGTGCCATCGAGAGGGGGTACAGGGCTCAGCCCCAGCATTTT.

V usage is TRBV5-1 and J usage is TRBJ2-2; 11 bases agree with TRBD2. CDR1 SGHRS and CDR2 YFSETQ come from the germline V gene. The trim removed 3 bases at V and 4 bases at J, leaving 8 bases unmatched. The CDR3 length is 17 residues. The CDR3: CASSSSASGGPTGELFF. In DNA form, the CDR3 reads TGCGCCAGCAGCTCGAGCGCTAGCGGGGGGCCCACCGGGGAGCTGTTTTTT.

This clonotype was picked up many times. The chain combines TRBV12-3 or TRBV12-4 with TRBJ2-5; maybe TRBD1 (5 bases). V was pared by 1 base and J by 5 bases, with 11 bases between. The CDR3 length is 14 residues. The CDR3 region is CASSLGGAGETQYF. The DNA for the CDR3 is TGTGCCAGCAGTTTAGGTGGGGCTGGCGAGACCCAGTACTTC.

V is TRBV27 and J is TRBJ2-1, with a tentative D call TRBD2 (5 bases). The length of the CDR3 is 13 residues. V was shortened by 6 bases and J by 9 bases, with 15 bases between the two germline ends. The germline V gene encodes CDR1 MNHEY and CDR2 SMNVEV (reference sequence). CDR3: CASRNGLWVEQFF. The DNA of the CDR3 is TGTGCCAGCAGAAATGGACTGTGGGTTGAGCAGTTCTTC.

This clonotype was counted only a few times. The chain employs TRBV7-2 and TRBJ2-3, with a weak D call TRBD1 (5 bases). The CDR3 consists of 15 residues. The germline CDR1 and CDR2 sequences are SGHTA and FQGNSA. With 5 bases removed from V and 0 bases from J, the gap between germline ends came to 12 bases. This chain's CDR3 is CASSLDSVSTDTQYF. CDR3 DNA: TGTGCCAGCAGCCTTGACAGCGTTAGCACAGATACGCAGTATTTT.

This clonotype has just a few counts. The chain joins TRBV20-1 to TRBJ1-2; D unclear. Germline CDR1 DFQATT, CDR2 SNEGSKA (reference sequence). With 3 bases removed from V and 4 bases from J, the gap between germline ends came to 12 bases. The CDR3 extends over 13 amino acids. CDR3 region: CSASGGVGYGYTF. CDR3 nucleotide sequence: TGCAGTGCTAGTGGTGGGGTCGGCTATGGCTACACCTTC.

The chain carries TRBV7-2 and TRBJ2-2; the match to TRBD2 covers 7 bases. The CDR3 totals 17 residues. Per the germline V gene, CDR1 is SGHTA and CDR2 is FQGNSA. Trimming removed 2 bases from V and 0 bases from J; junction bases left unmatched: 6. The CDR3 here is CASSLIPLAANTGELFF. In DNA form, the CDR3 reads TGTGCCAGCAGCTTAATCCCGCTAGCGGCGAACACCGGGGAGCTGTTTTTT.

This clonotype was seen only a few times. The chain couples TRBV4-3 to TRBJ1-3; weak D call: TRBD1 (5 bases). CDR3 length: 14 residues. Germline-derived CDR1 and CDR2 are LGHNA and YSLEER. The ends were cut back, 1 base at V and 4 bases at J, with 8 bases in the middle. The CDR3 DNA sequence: TGCGCCAGCAGCCAAGGGGGGTACGGAAACACCATATATTTT. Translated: CASSQGGYGNTIYF.

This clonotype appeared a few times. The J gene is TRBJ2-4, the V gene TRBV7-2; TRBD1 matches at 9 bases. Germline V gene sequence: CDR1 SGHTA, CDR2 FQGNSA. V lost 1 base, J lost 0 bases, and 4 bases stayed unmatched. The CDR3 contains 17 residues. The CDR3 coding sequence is TGTGCCAGCAGCTTAGTGGGACAGGGATTAGCCAAAAACATTCAGTACTTC. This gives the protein CASSLVGQGLAKNIQYF.

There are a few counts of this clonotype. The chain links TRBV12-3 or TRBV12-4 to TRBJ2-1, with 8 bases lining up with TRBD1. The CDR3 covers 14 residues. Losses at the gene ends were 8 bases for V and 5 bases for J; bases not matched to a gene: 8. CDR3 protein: CASGFRTGHNEQFF. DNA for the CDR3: TGTGCCAGCGGATTTCGGACAGGGCACAATGAGCAGTTCTTC.

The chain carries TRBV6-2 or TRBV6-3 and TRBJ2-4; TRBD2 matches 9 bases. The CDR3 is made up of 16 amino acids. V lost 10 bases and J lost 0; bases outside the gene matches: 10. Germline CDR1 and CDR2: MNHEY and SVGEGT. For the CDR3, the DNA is TGTGCCACCACGGCTAGCGGGACCCTAGCCAAAAACATTCAGTACTTC. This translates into CATTASGTLAKNIQYF.

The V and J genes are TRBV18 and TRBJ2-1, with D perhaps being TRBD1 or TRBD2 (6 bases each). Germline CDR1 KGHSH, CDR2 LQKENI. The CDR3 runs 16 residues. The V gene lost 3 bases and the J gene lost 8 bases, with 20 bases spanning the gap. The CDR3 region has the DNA TGTGCCAGCTCACCCTCGGAGGGGGGCCTAGGGCATGAGCAGTTCTTC. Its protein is CASSPSEGGLGHEQFF. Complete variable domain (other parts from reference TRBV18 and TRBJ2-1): NAGVMQNPRHLVRRRGQEARLRCSPMKGHSHVYWYRQLPEEGLKFMVYLQKENIIDESGMPKERFSAEFPKEGPSILRIQQVVRGDSAAYFCASSPSEGGLGHEQFFGPGTRLTVL.

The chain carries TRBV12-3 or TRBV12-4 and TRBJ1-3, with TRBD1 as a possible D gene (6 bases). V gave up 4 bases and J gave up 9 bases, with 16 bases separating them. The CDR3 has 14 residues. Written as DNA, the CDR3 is TGTGCCAGCAGTTCCCATGGAGGGGGTGGCACCATATATTTT. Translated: CASSSHGGGGTIYF.

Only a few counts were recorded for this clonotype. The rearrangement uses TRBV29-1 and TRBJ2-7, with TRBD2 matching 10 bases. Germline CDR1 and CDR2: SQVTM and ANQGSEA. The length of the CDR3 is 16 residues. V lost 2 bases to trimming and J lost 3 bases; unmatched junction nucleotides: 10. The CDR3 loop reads CSVEKWLAGEFYEQYF. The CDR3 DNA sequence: TGCAGCGTTGAAAAATGGCTAGCGGGAGAATTCTACGAGCAGTACTTC.

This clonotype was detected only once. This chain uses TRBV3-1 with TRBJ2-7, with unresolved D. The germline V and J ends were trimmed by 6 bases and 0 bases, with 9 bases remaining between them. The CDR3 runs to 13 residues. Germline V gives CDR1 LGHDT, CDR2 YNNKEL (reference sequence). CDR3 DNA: TGTGCCAGCAGTATCGACTTCTCCTACGAGCAGTACTTC. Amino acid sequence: CASSIDFSYEQYF.

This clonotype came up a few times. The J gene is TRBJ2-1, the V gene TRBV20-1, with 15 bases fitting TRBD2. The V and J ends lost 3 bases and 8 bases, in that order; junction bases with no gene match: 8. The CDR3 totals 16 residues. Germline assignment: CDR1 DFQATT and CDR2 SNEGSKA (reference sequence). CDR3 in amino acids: CSASPGTSGGSDEQFF. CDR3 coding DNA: TGCAGTGCTAGCCCCGGGACTAGCGGGGGGTCGGATGAGCAGTTCTTC.

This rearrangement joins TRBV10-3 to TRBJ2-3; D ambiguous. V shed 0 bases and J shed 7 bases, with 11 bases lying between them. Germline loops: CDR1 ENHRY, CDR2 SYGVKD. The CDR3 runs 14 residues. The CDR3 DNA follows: TGTGCCATCAGTGAGTCCCTCCGGATCAATACGCAGTATTTT. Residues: CAISESLRINTQYF.

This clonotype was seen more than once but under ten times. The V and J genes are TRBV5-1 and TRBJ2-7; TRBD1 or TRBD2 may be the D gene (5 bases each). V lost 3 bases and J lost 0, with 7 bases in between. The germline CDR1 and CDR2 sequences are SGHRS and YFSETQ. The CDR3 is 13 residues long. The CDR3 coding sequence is TGCGCCAGCAGCTGGGACGGCTCCTACGAGCAGTACTTC. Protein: CASSWDGSYEQYF.

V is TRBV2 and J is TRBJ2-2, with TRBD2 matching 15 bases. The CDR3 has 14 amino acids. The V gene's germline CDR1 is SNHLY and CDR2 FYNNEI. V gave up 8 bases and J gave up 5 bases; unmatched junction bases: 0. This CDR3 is CASGLAGGTGELFF. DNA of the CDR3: TGTGCCAGCGGACTAGCGGGAGGGACCGGGGAGCTGTTTTTT.

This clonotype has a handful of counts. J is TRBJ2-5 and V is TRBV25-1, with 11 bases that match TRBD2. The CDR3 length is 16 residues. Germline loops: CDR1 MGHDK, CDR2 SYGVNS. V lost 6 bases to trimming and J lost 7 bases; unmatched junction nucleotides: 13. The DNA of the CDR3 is TGTGCCAGCAGGGAAACCGTAGCGGGAGGGACAGGGACCCAGTACTTC. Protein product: CASRETVAGGTGTQYF.

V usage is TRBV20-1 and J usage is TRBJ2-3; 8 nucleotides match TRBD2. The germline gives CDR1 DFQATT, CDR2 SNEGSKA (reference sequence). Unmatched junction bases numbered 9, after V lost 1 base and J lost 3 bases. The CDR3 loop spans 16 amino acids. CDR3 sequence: CSARVRSGGTTDTQYF. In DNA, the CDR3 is TGCAGTGCTAGAGTGAGAAGCGGGGGTACGACAGATACGCAGTATTTT.

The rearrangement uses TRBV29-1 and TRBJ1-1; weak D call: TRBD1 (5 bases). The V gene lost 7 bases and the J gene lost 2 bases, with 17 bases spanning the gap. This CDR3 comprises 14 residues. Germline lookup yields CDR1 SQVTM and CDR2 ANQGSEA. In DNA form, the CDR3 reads TGCAGCGCCGTTGTGGGGGTTCGCAACACTGAAGCTTTCTTT. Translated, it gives CSAVVGVRNTEAFF.

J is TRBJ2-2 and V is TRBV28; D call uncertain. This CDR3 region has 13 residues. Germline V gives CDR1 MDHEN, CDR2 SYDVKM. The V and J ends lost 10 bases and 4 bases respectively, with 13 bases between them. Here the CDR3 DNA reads TGTGCCACCAGACGACCTCTCACCGGGGAGCTGTTTTTT. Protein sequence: CATRRPLTGELFF. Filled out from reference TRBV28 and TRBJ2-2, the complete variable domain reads DVKVTQSSRYLVKRTGEKVFLECVQDMDHENMFWYRQDPGLGLRLIYFSYDVKMKEKGDIPEGYSVSREKKERFSLILESASTNQTSMYLCATRRPLTGELFFGEGSRLTVL.

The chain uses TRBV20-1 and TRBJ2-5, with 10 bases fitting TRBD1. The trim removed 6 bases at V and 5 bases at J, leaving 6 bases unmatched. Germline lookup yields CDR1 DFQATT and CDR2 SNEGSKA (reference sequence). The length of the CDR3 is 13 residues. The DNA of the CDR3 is TGCAGTGCACGGACAGGGGGTGCGGAGACCCAGTACTTC. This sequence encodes CSARTGGAETQYF.

In DNA, the CDR3 is TGCGCCAGCAGTGAGTTGGGGGGCCCCTACGAGCAGTACTTC. It codes for CASSELGGPYEQYF. The chain employs TRBV10-2 and TRBJ2-7, with D possibly being TRBD1 or TRBD2 (6 bases each). The CDR3 has 14 amino acids. The germline V gene encodes CDR1 WSHSY and CDR2 SAAADI. Deletions cut 1 base from V and 2 bases from J, with 9 bases between.

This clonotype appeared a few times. CDR3 sequence (DNA): TGTGCCAGCAGTACAGGGTTGTCTAATGAAAAACTGTTTTTT. Its translation: CASSTGLSNEKLFF. V usage is TRBV28 and J usage is TRBJ1-4; D is perhaps TRBD1 (6 bases). The CDR3 contains 14 residues. The V gene's germline CDR1 is MDHEN and CDR2 SYDVKM. The ends were cut back, 5 bases at V and 3 bases at J, with 10 bases in the middle. Full variable domain (rest looked up from reference TRBV28 and TRBJ1-4): DVKVTQSSRYLVKRTGEKVFLECVQDMDHENMFWYRQDPGLGLRLIYFSYDVKMKEKGDIPEGYSVSREKKERFSLILESASTNQTSMYLCASSTGLSNEKLFFGSGTQLSVL.

CDR3 nucleotides: TGCGCCAGCAGCTTACCTAGCGGGGGGACCACAGATACGCAGTATTTT. The encoded protein is CASSLPSGGTTDTQYF. J is TRBJ2-3 and V is TRBV5-1; 11 nucleotides agree with TRBD2. The CDR3 runs 16 residues. The germline V gene encodes CDR1 SGHRS and CDR2 YFSETQ. V was clipped by 2 bases and J by 2 bases; unmatched bases: 4.